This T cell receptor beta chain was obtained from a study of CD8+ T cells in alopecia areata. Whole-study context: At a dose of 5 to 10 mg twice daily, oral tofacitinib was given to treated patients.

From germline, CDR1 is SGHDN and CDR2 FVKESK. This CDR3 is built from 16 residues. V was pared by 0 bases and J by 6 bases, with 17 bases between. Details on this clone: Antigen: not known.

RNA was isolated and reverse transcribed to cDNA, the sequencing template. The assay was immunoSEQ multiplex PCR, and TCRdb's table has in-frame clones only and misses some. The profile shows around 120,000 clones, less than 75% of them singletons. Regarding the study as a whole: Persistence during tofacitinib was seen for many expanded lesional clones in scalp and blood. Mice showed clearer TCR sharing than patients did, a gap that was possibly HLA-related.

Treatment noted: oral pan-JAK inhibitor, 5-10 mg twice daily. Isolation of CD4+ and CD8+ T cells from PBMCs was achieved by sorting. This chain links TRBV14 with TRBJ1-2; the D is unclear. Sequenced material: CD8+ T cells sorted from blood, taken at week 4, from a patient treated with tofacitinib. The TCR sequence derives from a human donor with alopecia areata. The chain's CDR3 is CASSQEAGVGVDGYTF. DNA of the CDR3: TGTGCCAGCAGCCAAGAAGCTGGGGTCGGGGTTGATGGCTACACCTTC.